Listed below are T cell receptor beta chains from one sample, sequenced in a study of blood T cell repertoires in COVID-19. Sequenced by immunoSEQ multiplex PCR; TCRdb stores in-frame clones only, minus some. Here the sample spans over 110,000 clones, roughly 88% being singletons. Sequencing used peripheral blood. The receptors stem from a human donor in a cohort sampled during active COVID-19. CDR3s leave out the opening cysteine and the closing phenylalanine or tryptophan. The order of the fields is V gene, CDR3 protein.

v_gene: TRBV7-2; CDR3aa: ASSLAMGGAF
v_gene: TRBV4-1; CDR3aa: ASSQVTSGAYNEQF
v_gene: TRBV2; CDR3aa: ASSEVREGNEQY
v_gene: TRBV30; CDR3aa: AWNRDRNEKLF
v_gene: TRBV4-2; CDR3aa: ASSQEQTSGGNEQF
v_gene: TRBV5-5; CDR3aa: ASSLAAETRYT
v_gene: TRBV18; CDR3aa: ASSPGESQPQH
v_gene: TRBV7-2; CDR3aa: ASSLDSFGPLH
v_gene: TRBV15; CDR3aa: ATSREGGQNQPQH
v_gene: TRBV6-5; CDR3aa: ASSYGTFGEKLF
v_gene: TRBV5-4; CDR3aa: ASSRGGVDTGELF
v_gene: TRBV7-7; CDR3aa: ASIMGRAEGYT
v_gene: TRBV28; CDR3aa: ASRVTGGYTEAF
v_gene: TRBV12-3/TRBV12-4; CDR3aa: ASSLGGQPQH
v_gene: TRBV9; CDR3aa: ASSAGTGNYGYT
v_gene: TRBV19; CDR3aa: ASMAFGRDRGFYGYT
v_gene: TRBV5-4; CDR3aa: ASSAIGDGNTIY
v_gene: TRBV6-1; CDR3aa: ASNTGHGQWETQY
v_gene: TRBV6-5; CDR3aa: ASTFTRTVQDTQY
v_gene: TRBV10-3; CDR3aa: AISESLAAYEQY
v_gene: TRBV6-5; CDR3aa: ASAYGQHYGYT
v_gene: TRBV19; CDR3aa: ASSTSRDRGDQPQH
v_gene: TRBV7-8; CDR3aa: ASSPRGQGWNEQF
v_gene: TRBV29-1; CDR3aa: SVGTGPYEQY
v_gene: TRBV14; CDR3aa: ASSRLAGGLTDTQY
v_gene: TRBV9; CDR3aa: ASSLGGALSEQF
v_gene: TRBV4-1; CDR3aa: ASSHPRGSQSNQPQH
v_gene: TRBV6-1; CDR3aa: ASSDGGLSYEQY
v_gene: TRBV29-1; CDR3aa: SIVDARTGSNYGYT
v_gene: TRBV19; CDR3aa: ASSIGLALQEQY
v_gene: TRBV7-2; CDR3aa: ASRFPSNEQF
v_gene: TRBV6-5; CDR3aa: ASTRDLRNSPLH
v_gene: TRBV10-3; CDR3aa: AISAAGSTDTQY
v_gene: TRBV7-2; CDR3aa: ASSTWDRGPYEQY
v_gene: TRBV10-3; CDR3aa: AISESSSALH
v_gene: TRBV9; CDR3aa: ASSVGTGAYGYT
v_gene: TRBV15; CDR3aa: ATSRELAGGQETQY
v_gene: TRBV7-9; CDR3aa: ASSLGLGLAGAYEQY
v_gene: TRBV5-1; CDR3aa: ASSFRGRQDPGNNSPLH
v_gene: TRBV4-1; CDR3aa: ASSQVLLSGYT
v_gene: TRBV5-1; CDR3aa: ASSLPYQETQY
v_gene: TRBV5-4; CDR3aa: ASSLIRDNEQF
v_gene: TRBV7-3; CDR3aa: ASSFSEGILNGYT
v_gene: TRBV15; CDR3aa: ATKPGADTDTQY
v_gene: TRBV3-1/TRBV3-2; CDR3aa: ASRLLVTGELF
v_gene: TRBV7-9; CDR3aa: ASSLGGGWGPNYGYT
v_gene: TRBV4-3; CDR3aa: ASSPDGSSGANVLT
v_gene: TRBV30; CDR3aa: AWTTGGDYGYT
v_gene: TRBV14; CDR3aa: ASSHVTGTRRYNEQF